One and the same sample provided the 12 T cell receptor beta chains below, sequenced in a study of blood T cell repertoires in COVID-19 (dated by TCRdb to 2019 to 2021). Libraries were built with the immunoSEQ multiplex PCR assay. The source is immuneACCESS, and TCRdb retained only in-frame sequences with V and J called. Part of the clones is not carried over; for the studies checked, unresolved V genes explain less than half of this, and the remainder is unexplained. Counted in this sample were 100,000 or so clones; about three quarters of them appeared once. Together, the top ten hold around 6.3% of the sample. The sample comprised peripheral blood. These receptors all come from a man of 80 years or more with acute or convalescent COVID-19.

The V gene is TRBV2, the J gene TRBJ2-1, with TRBD2 matching over 7 bases. The J segment lost 1 base and the V segment lost 6 bases, leaving 3 bases of the junction unmatched. There are 14 residues in the CDR3. Germline loops: CDR1 SNHLY, CDR2 FYNNEI. DNA of the CDR3: TGTGCCAGCAGGGGGAGGGGATCCTACAATGAGCAGTTCTTC. This codes for CASRGRGSYNEQFF. Together with reference TRBV2 and TRBJ2-1, the CDR3 gives the full variable domain: EPEVTQTPSHQVTQMGQEVILRCVPISNHLYFYWYRQILGQKVEFLVSFYNNEISEKSEIFDDQFSVERPDGSNFTLKIRSTKLEDSAMYFCASRGRGSYNEQFFGPGTRLTVL.

The gene calls are TRBV29-1 and TRBJ2-3; TRBD1 aligns across 9 bases. This CDR3 region has 14 residues. V lost 4 bases to trimming and J lost 5 bases; unmatched junction nucleotides: 7. Looked up from germline, CDR1 is SQVTM and CDR2 is ANQGSEA. The CDR3 bases are TGCAGCGTTGCAAACAGGGGGCTTGGAGATACGCAGTATTTT. Encoded protein: CSVANRGLGDTQYF.

This chain links TRBV5-1 with TRBJ1-2; 8 nucleotides agree with TRBD1. V gave up 4 bases and J gave up 4 bases; unmatched junction bases: 12. Germline V gives CDR1 SGHRS, CDR2 YFSETQ. There are 16 residues in the CDR3. The CDR3 DNA sequence: TGCGCCAGCAGCCCGGGGACAGGAATAAAGATCTATGGCTACACCTTC. It is translated as CASSPGTGIKIYGYTF.

Written as DNA, the CDR3 is TGTGCCAGCAGTCCCTCAGGGGGCCTTCGAAACACCATATATTTT. It codes for CASSPSGGLRNTIYF. The chain carries TRBV6-1 and TRBJ1-3; 8 nucleotides line up with TRBD1. The CDR3 totals 15 residues. Germline V gene data show CDR1 as MNHNS and CDR2 as SASEGT. J lost 5 bases, V lost 5 bases, and 8 bases had no gene match.

The CDR3 DNA is TGTGCCAGCAGTTTATCTTTGGGACTAGCGGCCTACAATGAGCAGTTCTTC. Its protein product is CASSLSLGLAAYNEQFF. J is TRBJ2-1 and V is TRBV27; 11 nucleotides agree with TRBD2. In germline, CDR1 is MNHEY, CDR2 SMNVEV (reference sequence). The CDR3 spans 17 residues. V was pared by 0 bases and J by 2 bases, with 3 bases of the junction left unmatched.

The V gene is TRBV29-1, the J gene TRBJ2-3; 11 nucleotides agree with TRBD1. Germline loops: CDR1 SQVTM, CDR2 ANQGSEA. The CDR3 sequence is 15 residues long. The ends lost 3 bases at V and 0 bases at J; junction bases unmatched: 2. CDR3 protein: CSVEGTGGSTDTQYF. As DNA, the CDR3 is TGCAGCGTTGAGGGGACAGGGGGAAGCACAGATACGCAGTATTTT.

The chain is built from TRBV5-1 and TRBJ2-1, with a tentative D call TRBD2 (7 bases). In germline, CDR1 is SGHRS, CDR2 YFSETQ. Trimming stripped 1 base from V and 2 bases from J, with 10 bases between. CDR3 length: 15 residues. CDR3 DNA: TGCGCCAGCAGCTTGACCGGGGGGCCCTACAATGAGCAGTTCTTC. Its protein product is CASSLTGGPYNEQFF.

There are a few counts of this clone. This chain links TRBV6-5 with TRBJ1-2; D ambiguous. Trimming cost V 5 bases and J 8 bases, with 18 bases left between them. Germline V gene sequence: CDR1 MNHEY, CDR2 SVGAGI. The CDR3 extends over 14 amino acids. The CDR3: CASSSPGHGEGYTF. CDR3 coding DNA: TGTGCCAGCAGTAGCCCCGGGCACGGGGAAGGCTACACCTTC.

The chain uses TRBV5-6 and TRBJ2-6; D unresolved. Trimming removed 0 bases at V and 8 bases at J, with 9 bases between. Germline V gene data show CDR1 as SGHDT and CDR2 as YYEEEE. The CDR3 has 14 amino acids. DNA for the CDR3: TGTGCCAGCAGCTTGGTAGCCGGAACCAACGTCCTGACTTTC. Protein: CASSLVAGTNVLTF. Supplemented by reference TRBV5-6 and TRBJ2-6, the full variable domain reads DAGVTQSPTHLIKTRGQQVTLRCSPKSGHDTVSWYQQALGQGPQFIFQYYEEEERQRGNFPDRFSGHQFPNYSSELNVNALLLGDSALYLCASSLVAGTNVLTFGAGSRLTVL.

The V and J genes are TRBV18 and TRBJ2-7, with D perhaps matching TRBD1 (6 bases). Trimming shortened V by 6 bases and J by 7 bases, and 16 bases separated the two germline ends. Germline V gene sequence: CDR1 KGHSH, CDR2 LQKENI. The CDR3 length is 13 residues. The CDR3 sequence is CASSHSDSGEQYF. CDR3 DNA: TGTGCCAGCTCGCATTCGGACAGCGGAGAGCAGTACTTC. The complete variable domain, with remaining parts taken from reference TRBV18 and TRBJ2-7, reads NAGVMQNPRHLVRRRGQEARLRCSPMKGHSHVYWYRQLPEEGLKFMVYLQKENIIDESGMPKERFSAEFPKEGPSILRIQQVVRGDSAAYFCASSHSDSGEQYFGPGTRLTVT.

In its sample, this clone was seen many times. The chain recombines TRBV12-3 or TRBV12-4 with TRBJ2-1; TRBD1 matches at 8 bases. The CDR3 runs 13 residues. Trimming at V came to 7 bases and at J to 8 bases, leaving 7 bases not matched to a gene. The CDR3 DNA sequence: TGTGCCAGCACCATGACAGGGGTCCATGAGCAGTTCTTC. Its protein is CASTMTGVHEQFF.

This clone appeared a single time. The chain carries TRBV5-5 and TRBJ2-1, with D possibly matching TRBD2 (5 bases). Germline V gene lookup returns CDR1 SGHKS and CDR2 YYEKEE (reference sequence). The CDR3 is made up of 14 amino acids. The germline V and J ends were trimmed by 2 bases and 4 bases, with 10 bases remaining between them. The DNA of the CDR3 is TGTGCCAGCAGCTTTGACGGGGTATACAATGAGCAGTTCTTC. It yields the protein CASSFDGVYNEQFF.